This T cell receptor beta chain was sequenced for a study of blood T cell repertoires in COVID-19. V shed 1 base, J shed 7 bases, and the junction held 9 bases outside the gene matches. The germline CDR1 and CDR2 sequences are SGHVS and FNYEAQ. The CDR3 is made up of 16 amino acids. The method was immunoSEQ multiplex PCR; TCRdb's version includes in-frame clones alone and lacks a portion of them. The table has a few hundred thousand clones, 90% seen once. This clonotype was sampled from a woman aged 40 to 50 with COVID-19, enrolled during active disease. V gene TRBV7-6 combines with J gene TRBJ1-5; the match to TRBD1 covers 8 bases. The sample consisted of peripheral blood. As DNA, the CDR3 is TGTGCCAGCAGCTTAGGGGCAGGGGGCGCGTACCAGCCCCAGCATTTT. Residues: CASSLGAGGAYQPQHF.